Below, 6 T cell receptor beta chains from the same sample are listed, as sequenced in a study of T cells in Graves' hyperthyroidism and ophthalmopathy. From RNA transcripts, TCR beta CDR3 regions were amplified. The primer set for the first-round RT-PCR of the TCR CDR3 was HTBI. TCRdb re-analysed the multiplex PCR reads in MiXCR, keeping a single row per CDR3 protein. The table lists roughly 560,000 distinct CDR3 sequences, roughly 15% of them singletons, with 4% to 5.5% in the top ten. The sample taken for sequencing was blood. The origin of the receptors is a woman in her forties with Graves' ophthalmopathy.

This clonotype was observed many times. V usage is TRBV7-8 and J usage is TRBJ2-5; 8 positions agree with TRBD2. The CDR3 has 16 residues. The germline CDR1 and CDR2 sequences are SGHVS and FQNEAQ. V gave up 4 bases and J gave up 1 base; unmatched junction bases: 8. The CDR3 DNA follows: TGTGCCAGCAGCTCCCTCCCTAGCGGGCTCCAAGAGACCCAGTACTTC. Its translation is CASSSLPSGLQETQYF.

This clonotype occurred many times. This chain links TRBV19 with TRBJ1-1; 9 nucleotides match TRBD1. Germline trimming cut 3 bases from V and 7 bases from J; bases unmatched to any gene: 3. CDR3 size: 13 residues. Germline CDR1 is LNHDA and CDR2 is SQIVND (reference sequence). The CDR3 is CASSIRTGVEAFF. CDR3 in DNA: TGTGCCAGTAGTATCAGGACAGGGGTTGAAGCTTTCTTT. Full variable domain (missing parts from reference TRBV19 and TRBJ1-1): DGGITQSPKYLFRKEGQNVTLSCEQNLNHDAMYWYRQDPGQGLRLIYYSQIVNDFQKGDIAEGYSVSREKKESFPLTVTSAQKNPTAFYLCASSIRTGVEAFFGQGTRLTVV.

The chain uses TRBV30 and TRBJ2-2; no reliable D call. Germline V lookup: CDR1 GTSNPN, CDR2 SVGIG (reference sequence). This CDR3 contains 14 residues. The V end was cut by 0 bases, the J end by 8 bases, with 13 bases between. CDR3 DNA sequence: TGTGCCTGGAGTGTTCTGCCGCCTCTGGGGGAGCTGTTTTTT. It codes for CAWSVLPPLGELFF.

This clonotype came up a few times. This chain links TRBV19 with TRBJ1-5; D remains unclear. Germline CDR1 is LNHDA and CDR2 is SQIVND (reference sequence). The CDR3 extends over 14 amino acids. The V and J ends lost 5 bases and 3 bases respectively, with 11 bases between them. CDR3 sequence: CASSPTANNQPQHF. In DNA, the CDR3 is TGTGCCAGTAGTCCGACCGCAAACAATCAGCCCCAGCATTTT.

This clonotype was observed many times. The V gene is TRBV19, the J gene TRBJ2-7, with 7 positions matching TRBD2. This CDR3 spans 16 amino acids. Per germline, CDR1 LNHDA and CDR2 SQIVND (reference sequence). The trim removed 2 bases at V and 3 bases at J, leaving 10 bases unmatched. CDR3 bases: TGTGCCAGTAGTATATCCCAGCGGGGTAGCCGCTACGAGCAGTACTTC. Its translation is CASSISQRGSRYEQYF.

This clonotype was detected ten times or more. The V call is TRBV19, the J call TRBJ1-3; 7 bases fit TRBD1. Germline loops: CDR1 LNHDA, CDR2 SQIVND (reference sequence). V shed 7 bases and J 4 bases; nucleotides not matched to a gene: 7. The CDR3 consists of 14 residues. CDR3 sequence: CASKDRAPGNTIYF. The CDR3 DNA reads TGTGCCAGTAAAGACAGGGCCCCCGGAAACACCATATATTTT.